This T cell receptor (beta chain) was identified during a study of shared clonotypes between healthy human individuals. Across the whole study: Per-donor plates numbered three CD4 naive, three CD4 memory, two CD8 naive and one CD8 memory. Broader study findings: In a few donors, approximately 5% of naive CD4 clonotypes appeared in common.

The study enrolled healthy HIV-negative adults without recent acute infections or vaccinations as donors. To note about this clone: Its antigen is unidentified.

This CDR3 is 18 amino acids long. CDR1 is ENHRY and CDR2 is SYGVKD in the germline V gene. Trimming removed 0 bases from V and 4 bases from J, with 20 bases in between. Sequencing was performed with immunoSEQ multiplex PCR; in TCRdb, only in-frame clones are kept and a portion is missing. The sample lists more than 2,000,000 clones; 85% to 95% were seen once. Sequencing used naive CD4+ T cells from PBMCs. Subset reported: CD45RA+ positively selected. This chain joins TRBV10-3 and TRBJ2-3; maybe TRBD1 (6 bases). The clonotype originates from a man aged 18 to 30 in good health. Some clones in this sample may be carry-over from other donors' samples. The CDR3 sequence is CAISESKLGASLPDTQYF. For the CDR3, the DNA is TGTGCCATCAGTGAGTCTAAGCTGGGGGCGTCCCTCCCAGATACGCAGTATTTT.